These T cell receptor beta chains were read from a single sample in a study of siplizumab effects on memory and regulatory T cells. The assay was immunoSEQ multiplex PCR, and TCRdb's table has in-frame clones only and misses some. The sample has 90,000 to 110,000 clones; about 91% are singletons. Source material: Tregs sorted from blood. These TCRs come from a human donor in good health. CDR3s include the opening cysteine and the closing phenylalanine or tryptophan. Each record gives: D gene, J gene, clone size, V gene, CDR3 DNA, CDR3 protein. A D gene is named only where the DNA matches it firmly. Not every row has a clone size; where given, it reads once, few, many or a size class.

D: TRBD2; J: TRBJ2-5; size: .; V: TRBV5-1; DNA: TGCGCCAGCAGCTGGGAGGGGAGCGAAGAGACCCAGTACTTC; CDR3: CASSWEGSEETQYF
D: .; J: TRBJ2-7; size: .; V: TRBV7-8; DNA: TGTGCCAGCAGCTTAGCTTGGGACACCGCCGAGCAGTACTTC; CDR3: CASSLAWDTAEQYF
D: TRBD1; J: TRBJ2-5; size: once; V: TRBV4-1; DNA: TGCGCCAGCAGCCAAGACGGAGCAGGGGGAGAGACCCAGTACTTC; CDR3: CASSQDGAGGETQYF
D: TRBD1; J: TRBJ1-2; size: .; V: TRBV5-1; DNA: TGCGCCAGCAGACCCCGCTCCGGGACAGGGCAAGGCTACACCTTC; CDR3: CASRPRSGTGQGYTF
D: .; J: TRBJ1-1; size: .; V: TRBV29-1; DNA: TGCAGCGTTCTCAGGGTAGGGACTGAAGCTTTCTTT; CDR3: CSVLRVGTEAFF
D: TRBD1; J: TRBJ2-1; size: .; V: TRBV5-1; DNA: TGCGCCAGCAGCCCCGGGACAGGGAAGTTCTTC; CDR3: CASSPGTGKFF
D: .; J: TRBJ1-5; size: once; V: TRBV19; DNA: TGTGCCAGTAGTACCCTAGGTCTGGTCCGGGCTCAGCCCCAGCATTTT; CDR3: CASSTLGLVRAQPQHF
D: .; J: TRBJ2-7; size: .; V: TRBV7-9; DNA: TGTGCCAGCAGCTTAGTAACGGGGGTCGGCGAGCAGTACTTC; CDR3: CASSLVTGVGEQYF
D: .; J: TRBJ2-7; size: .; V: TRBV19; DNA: TGTGCCAGTAGACAGGGAGGGGGCCGCTACGAGCAGTACTTC; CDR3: CASRQGGGRYEQYF
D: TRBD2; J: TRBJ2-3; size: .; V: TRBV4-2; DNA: TGTGCCAGCAGCCAAGTCAGCGGGGGGGCCCCAGATACGCAGTATTTT; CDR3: CASSQVSGGAPDTQYF
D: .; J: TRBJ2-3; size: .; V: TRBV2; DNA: TGTGCCAGCAGCGTTACCACAGATACGCAGTATTTT; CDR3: CASSVTTDTQYF
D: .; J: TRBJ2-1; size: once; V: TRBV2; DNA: TGTGCCAGCAGTGATGGCAGGGGCCATGAGCAGTTCTTC; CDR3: CASSDGRGHEQFF
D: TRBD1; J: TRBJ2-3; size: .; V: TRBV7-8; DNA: TGTGCCAGCAGCACCGGGACAGGGGGGGTTGGGGATACGCAGTATTTT; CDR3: CASSTGTGGVGDTQYF
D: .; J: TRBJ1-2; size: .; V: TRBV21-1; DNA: TGTGCCAGCAGCACCCTATGGACGGTTAACTATGGCTACACCTTC; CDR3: CASSTLWTVNYGYTF
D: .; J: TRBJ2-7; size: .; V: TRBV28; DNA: TGTGCCAGCAGTCCCTATCTCAGAAGGAGGGCCGGATACGAGCAGTACTTC; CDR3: CASSPYLRRRAGYEQYF
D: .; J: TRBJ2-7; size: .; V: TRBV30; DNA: TGTGCTGGAGAAGCATTGGGTAGGGAGCAGTACTTC; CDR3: CAGEALGREQYF
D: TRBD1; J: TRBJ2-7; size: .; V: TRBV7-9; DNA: TGTGCCAGCAGCTTGGCAGGGGGTTCCTACGAGCAGTACTTC; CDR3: CASSLAGGSYEQYF
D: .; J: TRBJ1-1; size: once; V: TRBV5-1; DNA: TGCGCCAGCACCTGGGGGGGGCGGGGCACTGAAGCTTTCTTT; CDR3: CASTWGGRGTEAFF
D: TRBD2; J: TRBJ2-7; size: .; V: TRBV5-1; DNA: TGCGCCAGCAGCTTGAGCGGGGCCACCTACGAGCAGTACTTC; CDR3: CASSLSGATYEQYF
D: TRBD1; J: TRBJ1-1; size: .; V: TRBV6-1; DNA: TGTGCCAGCAGGACAGGGCCTGAAGCTTTCTTT; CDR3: CASRTGPEAFF
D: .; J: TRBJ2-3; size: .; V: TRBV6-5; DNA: TGTGCCAGCAGTTACGGACAGCCCAAAACAGATACGCAGTATTTT; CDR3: CASSYGQPKTDTQYF
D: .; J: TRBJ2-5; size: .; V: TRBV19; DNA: TGTGCCAGTAGTATAGATCAGCCGGGCCAAGAGACCCAGTACTTC; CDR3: CASSIDQPGQETQYF
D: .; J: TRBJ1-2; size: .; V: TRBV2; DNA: TGTGCCAGCAGTGATCCCGGCCAGGGAGACTATGGCTACACCTTC; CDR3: CASSDPGQGDYGYTF
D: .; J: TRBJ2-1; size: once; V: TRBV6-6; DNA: TGTGCCAGCAGTAAACCGACGGGTTCCCGGGAGCAGTTCTTC; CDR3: CASSKPTGSREQFF
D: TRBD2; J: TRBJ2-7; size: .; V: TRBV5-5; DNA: TGTGCCAGCAGCCAGCGGGAGGGTTGGGGGCAGTACTTC; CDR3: CASSQREGWGQYF
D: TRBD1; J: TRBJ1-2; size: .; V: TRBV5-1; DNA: TGCGCCAGCAGCCCTGGACAGGGGGCAGACTATGGCTACACCTTC; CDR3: CASSPGQGADYGYTF
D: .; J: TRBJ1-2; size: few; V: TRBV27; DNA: TGTGCCAGTTTACTCTCAGGGGAAAGTCGGTATGGCTACACCTTC; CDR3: CASLLSGESRYGYTF
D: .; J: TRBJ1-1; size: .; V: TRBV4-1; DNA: TGCGCCAGCAGCCGGGACCCCGGGACCGGGATGAACCCTGAAGCTTTCTTT; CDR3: CASSRDPGTGMNPEAFF
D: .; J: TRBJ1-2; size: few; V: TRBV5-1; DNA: TGCGCCAGCAGCTCCTATAATGGGGTAGGATACGGCTACACCTTC; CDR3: CASSSYNGVGYGYTF
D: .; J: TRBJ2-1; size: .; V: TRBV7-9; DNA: TGTGCCAGCAGCCGATATAATGAGCAGTTCTTC; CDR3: CASSRYNEQFF
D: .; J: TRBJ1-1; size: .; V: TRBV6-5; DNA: TGCGCCAGCAGTTACTCGGCTAGGAACACTGAAGCTTTCTTT; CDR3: CASSYSARNTEAFF
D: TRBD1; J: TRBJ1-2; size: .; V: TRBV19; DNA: TGTGCCAGTAGTGACGGACAGGTATCCGTAGGCTACACCTTC; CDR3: CASSDGQVSVGYTF